This TCR beta chain was recorded in a study of cytomegalovirus exposure and HLA in healthy donors. About the research overall: An analysis done earlier identified 120 million or so unique TCR beta sequences from about 179 million T cells.

Whole-study findings and limits: Fewer than 20,000 TCR beta sequences were associated with HLA alleles at 0.05 false discovery rate in a later analysis.

The CDR3 spans 14 residues. The germline V and J ends were trimmed by 2 bases and 5 bases, with 8 bases remaining between them. Germline V gives CDR1 SGHNT, CDR2 YYREEE (reference sequence). Healthy individuals who donated bone marrow served as the donors. As for this clone: As yet, its antigen is unknown.

The study ran its PCR with 60 Vbeta and 13 Jbeta primers. Assay: immunoSEQ multiplex PCR; the TCRdb copy retains only in-frame clones and omits some. Of some 190,000 clones in the sample, more than 70% were seen once. This chain links TRBV5-4 with TRBJ1-6, with D perhaps matching TRBD1 (5 bases). The TCR was taken from a woman between 35 and 50 years old in good health and CMV-seronegative. The specimen was PBMCs. The CDR3 is CASSFEQDNSPLHF. CDR3 nucleotide sequence: TGTGCCAGCAGCTTCGAACAGGATAATTCACCCCTCCACTTT. Full variable domain (outside the CDR3, taken from reference TRBV5-4 and TRBJ1-6): ETGVTQSPTHLIKTRGQQVTLRCSSQSGHNTVSWYQQALGQGPQFIFQYYREEENGRGNFPPRFSGLQFPNYSSELNVNALELDDSALYLCASSFEQDNSPLHFGNGTRLTVT.